This TCR beta chain was sequenced during a study of T cell responses to AZD1222 COVID-19 vaccine. Study conclusions and caveats: Only a handful of AZD1222 recipients, more than 5 in all, had baseline seropositivity. Spike-specific TCR breadth rose after two AZD1222 doses, and depth rose as well. Within unmutated variant regions lay the reported targets of nearly half of spike-specific TCRs. There were mostly white British donors and more females than males, and clonal diversity was possibly underestimated.

The data were produced by immunoSEQ multiplex PCR, yet TCRdb's version contains in-frame clones alone and is incomplete. The sample yields 130,000 or so clones, 75% to 90% seen once. Germline V gene lookup returns CDR1 MNHEY and CDR2 SVGAGI. CDR3 length equals 14 residues. V lost 7 bases to trimming and J lost 4 bases; unmatched junction nucleotides: 6. In the case of this clone: Antigen specificity is unknown.

Source: peripheral blood, taken on day 0 of AZD1222 vaccination. This receptor was identified in an adult in good health. The rearrangement uses TRBV6-5 and TRBJ1-2, with TRBD1 identical over 10 bases. The CDR3 nucleotides are TGTGCCAGCAAGACAGGGGGCAATAGCTATGGCTACACCTTC. This codes for CASKTGGNSYGYTF.